A single T cell receptor (beta chain) is shown here with its context. Germline assignment: CDR1 LNHNV and CDR2 YYDKDF (reference sequence). The CDR3 spans 15 residues. With V trimmed by 3 bases and J by 6 bases, 11 bases remained unmatched. The sample is drawn from a study of blood T cell repertoires in COVID-19. Per the authors' pipeline: Estimated nucleated cell counts came from reference gene primer amplification. Sequencing used immunoSEQ multiplex PCR; TCRdb keeps in-frame clones, though not all of them. The V and J calls and clone size are taken from that table; D and trimming were inferred from the DNA. The sample lists 150,000 or so clones, almost 85% seen once, with about 8% in the top ten.

The rearrangement uses TRBV15 and TRBJ2-7; TRBD1 agrees at 7 bases. This TCR was sampled from a man in his forties who had recovered from COVID-19. Input material: peripheral blood. The CDR3 DNA reads TGTGCCACCAGCAGGGTTCGACAGGGTTCCCTCGAGCAGTACTTC. It encodes CATSRVRQGSLEQYF.